This T cell receptor (beta chain) was identified in a study of tumor-infiltrating lymphocytes in oesophageal squamous cell carcinoma. In the case of this clonotype: The junction shows a germline mismatch at one end, possibly a read error.

TCRdb called the PCR reads again in MiXCR, with one record for every CDR3 protein. The sample yields 10,000 to 15,000 distinct CDR3 sequences, about 54% seen once. The germline gives CDR1 SGHAT, CDR2 FQDESV (reference sequence). The CDR3 contains 16 residues. This chain joins TRBV11-1 and TRBJ2-1; a possible D gene is TRBD2 (5 bases). The specimen was esophageal tumor tissue. The TCR sequence derives from a female donor with esophageal squamous cell carcinoma. The CDR3 loop reads CASSLGSYSSYNEQFF. CDR3 bases: TGTGCCAGCAGTTTAGGGAGCTACAGCTCCTACAATGAGCAGTTCTTC.